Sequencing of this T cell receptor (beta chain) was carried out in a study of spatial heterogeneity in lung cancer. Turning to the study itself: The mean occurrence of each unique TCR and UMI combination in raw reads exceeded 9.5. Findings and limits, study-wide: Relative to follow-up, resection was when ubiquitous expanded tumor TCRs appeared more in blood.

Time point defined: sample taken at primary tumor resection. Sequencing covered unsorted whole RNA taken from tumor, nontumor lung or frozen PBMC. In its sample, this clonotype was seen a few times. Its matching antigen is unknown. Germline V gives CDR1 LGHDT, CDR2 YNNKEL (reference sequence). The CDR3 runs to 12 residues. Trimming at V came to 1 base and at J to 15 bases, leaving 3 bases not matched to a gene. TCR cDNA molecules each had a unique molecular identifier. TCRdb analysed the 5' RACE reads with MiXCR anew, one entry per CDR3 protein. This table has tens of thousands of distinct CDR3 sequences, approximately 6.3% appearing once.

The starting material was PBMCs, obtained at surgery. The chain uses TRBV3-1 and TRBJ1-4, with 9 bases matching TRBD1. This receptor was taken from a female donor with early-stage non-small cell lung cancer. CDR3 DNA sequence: TGTGCCAGCAGCCAAGTTGGGGACAGGGTGTTTTTT. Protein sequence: CASSQVGDRVFF. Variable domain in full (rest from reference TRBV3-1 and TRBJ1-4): DTAVSQTPKYLVTQMGNDKSIKCEQNLGHDTMYWYKQDSKKFLKIMFSYNNKELIINETVPNRFSPKSPDKAHLNLHINSLELGDSAVYFCASSQVGDRVFFGSGTQLSVL.